This T cell receptor beta chain comes out of a study of T cell responses to AZD1222 COVID-19 vaccine (dated by TCRdb to the early 2020s). Context from the whole study: AZD1222 recipients with second doses at about 4 weeks or about 12 weeks were pooled, because spike-specific TCR depth and breadth did not differ between schedules. TCR sequencing covered more than 230 trial participants: roughly 200 given two doses of AZD1222 and 26 given two doses of MenACWY control vaccine. Enrollment into the trials was organized by age into subgroups of 18-55, 56-69 and 70-plus years, and those subgroups contained roughly 140, 27 and 60 TCR-sequenced participants, respectively. Results and caveats for the whole study, not just this receptor: In the small 56-69-year group, the increase in depth fell short of significance, most likely because of low power. No day 14 peak-response samples were available, so repertoires were characterized only after the peak T cell response. Participants were mostly white British and included more females than males, and it was suggested by the authors that clonal diversity may have been underestimated. After two AZD1222 doses, spike-specific TCR breadth and depth were significantly higher than at day 0 and than in MenACWY recipients. CD4 TCRs associated with the vaccine covered the entire spike protein, and the dominant responses were in regions 160-218 and 743-854. Reportedly, close to half of the unique spike-specific TCRs recognized epitopes lying outside the regions that are mutated in the B.1.351 and B.1.1.7 variants. Conclusions about previously exposed vaccinees are limited, since just five to seven AZD1222 recipients were seropositive for SARS-CoV-2 at baseline.

The intended sense of this specimen's time point label: baseline before first vaccination. Vaccinee samples were obtained from the UK trials COV001 and COV002, which included a single-blind randomized controlled phase 2/3 trial of AZD1222 (ChAdOx1 nCoV-19) in healthy adults. Trial participant PBMC samples were collected at day 0 and day 28 after the second dose for TCRbeta chain sequencing. CDR1 SGHAT and CDR2 FQDESV were looked up in the germline V gene (reference sequence). V lost 5 bases and J lost 4 bases; the stretch between them is 7 bases long. From the cysteine up to the phenylalanine, the CDR3 has a length of 12 residues. Only CDR3 DNA is held: 36 bases, read in frame from base 1. Concerning this clone: Which antigen it targets is not known. No base quality values were provided; no much bigger clone lies one nucleotide off.

The CDR3 regions of human TCRbeta chains were subjected to immunosequencing. The original methods were these. TCRs in the repertoires were matched against a reference library of SARS-CoV-2-specific TCRs that had been generated with the MIRA antigen-specificity platform. Breadth meant the fraction of unique TCRs that were SARS-CoV-2-associated, whereas depth meant the fraction of total T cells that were SARS-CoV-2-associated. Each spike-specific TCR was assigned to its reactive spike region and to a CD4 or CD8 class using the MIRA data. Log10-transformed breadth and depth values were compared by one-way ANOVA with Sidak's multiple comparisons tests. TCRdb obtained this table from immuneACCESS and retained in-frame rearrangements with V and J assigned. These tables miss some clones; where compared with another copy, unresolved V genes account for less than half of the shortfall, and the remainder is unexplained. The DNA was the basis for D and trimming; V, J and clone size are from that table. Recorded for this sample are around 95,000 clones; around nine tenths of them occurred a single time. The biggest ten clones account for approximately 15% of the sample.

Sequenced material: peripheral blood, taken on day 0 of AZD1222 vaccination. The chain joins TRBV11-1 to TRBJ2-3; a confident D gene designation cannot be given. The TCR originated in an adult in good health. The DNA sequence follows: TGTGCCAGCAGCCCCGATGCAGATACGCAGTATTTT. Translated, it reads CASSPDADTQYF.